Following are 22 T cell receptor beta chains from one sample sequenced in a study of blood T cell repertoires in COVID-19. Sequenced by immunoSEQ multiplex PCR; TCRdb stores in-frame clones only, minus some. There are 350,000 to 400,000 clones in the sample; around 89% occur only once, and about 1% lies in the top ten. Sequenced material: PBMCs or T cells enriched from blood (not recorded which). These receptors came from a man between 18 and 35 years old who had recovered from COVID-19.

This chain uses TRBV10-1 with TRBJ1-4; D is unresolved. Germline V lookup: CDR1 WNHNN, CDR2 SYGVQD (reference sequence). Trimming took 4 bases from V and 10 from J, leaving 13 bases between them. This CDR3 is 13 amino acids long. The CDR3 nucleotides are TGCGCCAGCAGTGGAGAAATTAGCGGAAAACTGTTTTTT. Protein: CASSGEISGKLFF.

This clone was seen just once. This CDR3 is CAWSGGRAGMSTTNEKLFF. The DNA of the CDR3 is TGTGCCTGGAGTGGGGGGCGAGCGGGGATGAGTACAACTAATGAAAAACTGTTTTTT. The genes are TRBV30 and TRBJ1-4, with D perhaps TRBD1 (6 bases). Germline CDR1 and CDR2: GTSNPN and SVGIG (reference sequence). The CDR3 has 19 residues. Trimming stripped 1 base from V and 0 bases from J, with 21 bases between.

This chain uses TRBV4-1 with TRBJ1-5; D is uncertain. The CDR3 loop spans 15 amino acids. With 4 bases removed from V and 7 bases from J, the gap between germline ends came to 17 bases. Germline CDR1 and CDR2: MGHRA and YSYEKL. The CDR3 protein is CASSLTIGREQPQHF. The DNA for the CDR3 is TGCGCCAGCAGCCTCACTATTGGGCGGGAGCAGCCCCAGCATTTT.

This chain joins TRBV7-8 and TRBJ2-7; 11 bases line up with TRBD2. The CDR3 loop spans 18 amino acids. Germline-derived CDR1 and CDR2 are SGHVS and FQNEAQ. V shed 2 bases, J shed 1 base, and the junction held 10 bases outside the gene matches. CDR3 nucleotide sequence: TGTGCCAGCAGCTTAACGGATAGCGGGAGGGCCAAGTCCTACGAGCAGTACTTC. This encodes CASSLTDSGRAKSYEQYF.

The genes are TRBV18 and TRBJ2-7, with 9 positions matching TRBD2. Trimming removed 5 bases from V and 4 bases from J; junction bases left unmatched: 0. CDR1 and CDR2 (germline): KGHSH, LQKENI. The CDR3 runs to 12 residues. The CDR3 spells CASSAGGYEQYF. In DNA form, the CDR3 reads TGTGCCAGCTCAGCGGGGGGGTACGAGCAGTACTTC. Combining the CDR3 with reference TRBV18 and TRBJ2-7 gives the whole variable domain NAGVMQNPRHLVRRRGQEARLRCSPMKGHSHVYWYRQLPEEGLKFMVYLQKENIIDESGMPKERFSAEFPKEGPSILRIQQVVRGDSAAYFCASSAGGYEQYFGPGTRLTVT.

As to this clone: The sample has other DNA sequences that encode this CDR3 too. The chain links TRBV3-1 (or the pseudogene TRBV3-2) to TRBJ1-1; D perhaps matches TRBD1 (5 bases). This CDR3 spans 13 amino acids. V was pared by 4 bases and J by 0 bases, with 6 bases between. Germline assignment: CDR1 LGHDT and CDR2 YNNKEL (reference sequence). The CDR3 DNA follows: TGTGCCAGCAGCCCGACAGTGAACACTGAAGCTTTCTTT. This translates into CASSPTVNTEAFF.

This chain uses TRBV19 with TRBJ1-6; D remains ambiguous. V was pared by 11 bases and J by 5 bases, with 16 bases between. This CDR3 spans 14 amino acids. CDR1 LNHDA and CDR2 SQIVND come from the germline V gene (reference sequence). CDR3 amino acids: CASRPSRDNSPLHF. The CDR3 bases are TGTGCCTCAAGGCCGTCGCGGGATAATTCACCCCTCCACTTT.

This chain uses TRBV19 with TRBJ2-1, with a tentative D call TRBD2 (6 bases). The CDR3 spans 15 residues. Germline-derived CDR1 and CDR2 are LNHDA and SQIVND (reference sequence). Trimming pared 4 bases from V and 5 bases from J, leaving 15 bases between. The CDR3 is CASSKAYGGHNEQFF. The CDR3 DNA follows: TGTGCCAGTAGTAAGGCTTATGGAGGGCACAATGAGCAGTTCTTC.

The J gene is TRBJ2-3, the V gene TRBV7-2; 15 bases are a match to TRBD2. Germline assignment: CDR1 SGHTA and CDR2 FQGNSA. V shed 4 bases and J 2 bases; nucleotides not matched to a gene: 10. This CDR3 is built from 19 residues. CDR3 sequence (DNA): TGTGCCAGCAGCTCAGGACTAGCGGGGGGGAACCCCCTCACAGATACGCAGTATTTT. As protein: CASSSGLAGGNPLTDTQYF.

A single count supports this clone. The V call is TRBV28, the J call TRBJ2-3, with D possibly matching TRBD1 (6 bases). This CDR3 has 13 amino acids. The germline CDR1 and CDR2 sequences are MDHEN and SYDVKM. The V end lost 5 bases, the J end lost 9 bases, and 15 bases lay between the germline ends. The CDR3 protein is CASSTGTPETQYF. The CDR3 DNA is TGTGCCAGCAGTACCGGGACACCCGAGACGCAGTATTTT.

The CDR3 reads CAISGTGDNGYTF. The DNA of the CDR3 is TGTGCCATCAGCGGGACAGGGGATAACGGCTACACCTTC. The chain is built from TRBV10-3 and TRBJ1-2; 10 bases line up with TRBD1. Looked up from germline, CDR1 is ENHRY and CDR2 is SYGVKD. This CDR3 is built from 13 residues. V lost 6 bases to trimming and J lost 8 bases; unmatched junction nucleotides: 6.

The V gene is TRBV10-3, the J gene TRBJ2-7; D is possibly TRBD1 (5 bases). The germline V gene encodes CDR1 ENHRY and CDR2 SYGVKD. This CDR3 is 15 amino acids long. Trimming stripped 3 bases from V and 1 base from J, with 13 bases between. This chain's CDR3 is CAISDGQAPSYEQYF. CDR3 sequence (DNA): TGTGCCATCAGTGATGGACAAGCCCCTTCCTACGAGCAGTACTTC.

In regard to this clone: Other nucleotide sequences in the sample specify the same CDR3. This sequence joins TRBV7-9 and TRBJ2-3; no firm D call. CDR1 SEHNR and CDR2 FQNEAQ come from the germline V gene (reference sequence). V was trimmed by 3 bases and J by 3 bases, leaving 4 bases between them. The CDR3 loop spans 12 amino acids. The CDR3 here is CASSFSTDTQYF. In DNA, the CDR3 is TGTGCCAGCAGCTTTTCGACAGATACGCAGTATTTT.

The V call is TRBV7-3, the J call TRBJ2-7; TRBD2 aligns across 7 bases. The V and J ends lost 6 bases and 0 bases, in that order; junction bases with no gene match: 8. CDR3 length: 15 amino acids. Germline V CDR1 and CDR2: SGHTA, FQGTGA. CDR3 in amino acids: CASSRSSGLSYEQYF. CDR3 sequence (DNA): TGTGCCAGCAGTCGGTCTAGCGGACTCTCCTACGAGCAGTACTTC.

The rearrangement uses TRBV7-9 and TRBJ2-1; 11 bases map to TRBD2. In germline, CDR1 is SEHNR, CDR2 FQNEAQ (reference sequence). The V gene end was trimmed by 2 bases and the J gene end by 9 bases; junction bases not matched to a gene: 3. The CDR3 totals 14 residues. CDR3 nucleotides: TGTGCCAGCAGCTTACTAGCGGGAGGTAGTGAGCAGTTCTTC. Translation gives CASSLLAGGSEQFF.

The rearrangement uses TRBV7-9 and TRBJ2-5, with 12 positions matching TRBD1. The CDR3 extends over 13 amino acids. Germline V gene data show CDR1 as SEHNR and CDR2 as FQNEAQ (reference sequence). The J segment lost 5 bases and the V segment lost 11 bases, leaving 6 bases of the junction unmatched. CDR3 sequence: CAAGTGGAETQYF. DNA of the CDR3: TGTGCCGCCGGGACAGGGGGCGCCGAGACCCAGTACTTC.

The rearrangement uses TRBV10-3 and TRBJ1-5, with D unclear. CDR3 length: 14 residues. V lost 3 bases and J 0 bases, leaving 6 bases between the germline ends. Germline V gene lookup returns CDR1 ENHRY and CDR2 SYGVKD. This chain's CDR3 is CAISDSHSNQPQHF. The CDR3 DNA sequence: TGTGCCATCAGTGACAGTCATAGCAATCAGCCCCAGCATTTT.

The V and J genes are TRBV2 and TRBJ2-5; the D gene is possibly TRBD2 (5 bases). CDR1 is SNHLY, CDR2 FYNNEI, per germline. The CDR3 extends over 14 amino acids. Trimming took 5 bases from V and 4 from J, leaving 14 bases between them. This CDR3 reads CASSWLGVRETQYF. The CDR3 nucleotides are TGTGCCAGCAGTTGGCTCGGGGTTCGAGAGACCCAGTACTTC. The variable domain in full, completed from reference TRBV2 and TRBJ2-5, reads EPEVTQTPSHQVTQMGQEVILRCVPISNHLYFYWYRQILGQKVEFLVSFYNNEISEKSEIFDDQFSVERPDGSNFTLKIRSTKLEDSAMYFCASSWLGVRETQYFGPGTRLLVL.

V gene TRBV9 combines with J gene TRBJ2-1; tentatively, D is TRBD2 (6 bases). The CDR3 contains 13 residues. Trimming shortened V by 7 bases and J by 6 bases, and 14 bases separated the two germline ends. The germline V gene has CDR1 SGDLS and CDR2 YYNGEE. CDR3 protein: CASGGTRPNEQFF. Written as DNA, the CDR3 is TGTGCCAGCGGAGGGACCCGTCCCAATGAGCAGTTCTTC.

The chain combines TRBV24-1 with TRBJ2-3, with TRBD1 matching 10 bases. In germline, CDR1 is KGHDR, CDR2 SFDVKD. J gave up 4 bases and V 3 bases, and 3 bases lay outside the gene matches. The CDR3 loop spans 15 amino acids. This CDR3 reads CATSDLGQGSDTQYF. The DNA of the CDR3 is TGTGCCACCAGTGATCTGGGACAGGGGTCAGATACGCAGTATTTT.

The chain employs TRBV19 and TRBJ2-3, with TRBD2 matching over 7 bases. The CDR3 runs 16 residues. From germline, CDR1 is LNHDA and CDR2 SQIVND (reference sequence). V lost 4 bases to trimming and J lost 0 bases; unmatched junction nucleotides: 7. The CDR3 here is CASSTPGGGSTDTQYF. The CDR3 nucleotides read TGTGCCAGTAGTACCCCTGGGGGGGGTAGCACAGATACGCAGTATTTT.

The rearrangement links TRBV11-2 to TRBJ2-2, with D perhaps matching TRBD2 (6 bases). The ends were cut back, 7 bases at V and 4 bases at J, with 19 bases in the middle. From germline, CDR1 is SGHAT and CDR2 FQNNGV. There are 16 residues in the CDR3. This CDR3 is CASTLGAGWGTGELFF. The CDR3 coding sequence is TGTGCCAGCACCCTTGGGGCGGGGTGGGGCACCGGGGAGCTGTTTTTT. The variable domain in full, completed from reference TRBV11-2 and TRBJ2-2, reads EAGVAQSPRYKIIEKRQSVAFWCNPISGHATLYWYQQILGQGPKLLIQFQNNGVVDDSQLPKDRFSAERLKGVDSTLKIQPAKLEDSAVYLCASTLGAGWGTGELFFGEGSRLTVL.